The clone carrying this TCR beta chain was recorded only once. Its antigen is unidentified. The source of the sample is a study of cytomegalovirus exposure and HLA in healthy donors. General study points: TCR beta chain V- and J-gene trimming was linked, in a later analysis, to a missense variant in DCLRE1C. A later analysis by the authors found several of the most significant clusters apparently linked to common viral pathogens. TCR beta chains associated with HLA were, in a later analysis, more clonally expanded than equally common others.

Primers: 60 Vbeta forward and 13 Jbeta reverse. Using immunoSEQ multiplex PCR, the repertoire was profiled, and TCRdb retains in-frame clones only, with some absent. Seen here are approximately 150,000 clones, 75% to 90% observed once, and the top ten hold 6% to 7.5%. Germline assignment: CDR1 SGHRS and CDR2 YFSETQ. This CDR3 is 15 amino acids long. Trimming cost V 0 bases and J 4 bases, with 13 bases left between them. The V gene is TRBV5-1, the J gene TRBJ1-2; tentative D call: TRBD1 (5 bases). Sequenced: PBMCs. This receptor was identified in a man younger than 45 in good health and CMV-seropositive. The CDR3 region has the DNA TGCGCCAGCAGCTTGGTTGCAGGGAGGGGCTATGGCTACACCTTC. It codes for CASSLVAGRGYGYTF.